This T cell receptor (beta chain) was sequenced in a study of PD-L1 blockade in urothelial cancer. Looking at the study overall: Patients had been given 0 to 3 earlier chemotherapy regimens. Specimens of blood held a median count of roughly 130,000 T cells.

This clone was seen only once. Assay used: immunoSEQ multiplex PCR; TCRdb lists only in-frame clones, some missing. The data contain roughly 29,000 clones, roughly 80% of them seen just once; the ten biggest clones take up 2.5% to 3.5%. Time point of the sample: peripheral blood 6 weeks after treatment start. The cohort comprised individuals with locally advanced or metastatic urothelial carcinoma. For each patient, 1 to 8 samples were obtained, pretreatment and on-treatment. CDR1 LNHDA and CDR2 SQIVND come from the germline V gene (reference sequence). Trimming stripped 4 bases from V and 0 bases from J, with 10 bases between. The CDR3 has 15 amino acids.

This sequence was found in a man between 65 and 79 years old with urothelial cancer. This chain links TRBV19 with TRBJ2-1; TRBD1 is a possible D gene (6 bases). Source: PBMCs, taken around atezolizumab (anti-PD-L1) treatment. CDR3 residues: CASSKRDNSYNEQFF. The CDR3 coding sequence is TGTGCCAGTAGTAAACGGGACAACTCCTACAATGAGCAGTTCTTC.